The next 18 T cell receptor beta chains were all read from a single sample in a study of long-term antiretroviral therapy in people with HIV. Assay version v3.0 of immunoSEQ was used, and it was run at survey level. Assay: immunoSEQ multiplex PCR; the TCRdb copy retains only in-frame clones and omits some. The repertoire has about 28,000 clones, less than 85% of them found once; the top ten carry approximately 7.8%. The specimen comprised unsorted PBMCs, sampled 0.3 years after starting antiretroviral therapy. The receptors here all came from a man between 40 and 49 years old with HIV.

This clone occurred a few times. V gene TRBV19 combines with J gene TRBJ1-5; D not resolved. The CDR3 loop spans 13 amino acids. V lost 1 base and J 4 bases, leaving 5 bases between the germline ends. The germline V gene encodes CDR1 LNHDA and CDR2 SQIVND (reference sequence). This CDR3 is CASSIVVNQPQHF. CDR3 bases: TGTGCCAGTAGTATAGTGGTTAATCAGCCCCAGCATTTT.

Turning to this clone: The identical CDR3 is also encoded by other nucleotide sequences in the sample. In DNA form, the CDR3 reads TGTGCCACCAGCAGAGGGGGGACAGGAGGGAACTATGGCTACACCTTC. Its protein product is CATSRGGTGGNYGYTF. This chain joins TRBV15 and TRBJ1-2; 8 bases map to TRBD1. With 1 base clipped from V and 2 bases from J, the junction kept 6 bases outside the gene matches. Germline V gene data show CDR1 as LNHNV and CDR2 as YYDKDF (reference sequence). This CDR3 has 16 residues.

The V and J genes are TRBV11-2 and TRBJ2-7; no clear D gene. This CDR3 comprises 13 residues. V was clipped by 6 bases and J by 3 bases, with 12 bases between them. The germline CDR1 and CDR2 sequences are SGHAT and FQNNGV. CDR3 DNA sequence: TGTGCCAGCAGGCGACTGCCTTACTACGAGCAGTACTTC. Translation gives CASRRLPYYEQYF.

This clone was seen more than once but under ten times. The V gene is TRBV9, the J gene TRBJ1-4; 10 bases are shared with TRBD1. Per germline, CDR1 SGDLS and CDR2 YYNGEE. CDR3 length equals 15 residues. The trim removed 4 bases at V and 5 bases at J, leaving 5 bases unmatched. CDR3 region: CASSPRDRGNEKLFF. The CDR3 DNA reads TGTGCCAGCAGCCCGCGGGACAGGGGAAATGAAAAACTGTTTTTT.

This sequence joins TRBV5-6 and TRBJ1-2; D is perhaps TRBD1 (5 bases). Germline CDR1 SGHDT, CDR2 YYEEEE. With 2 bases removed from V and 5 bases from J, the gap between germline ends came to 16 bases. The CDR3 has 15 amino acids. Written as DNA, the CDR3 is TGTGCCAGCAGCTTTAACCCTAGGGACGGTTATGGCTACACCTTC. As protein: CASSFNPRDGYGYTF. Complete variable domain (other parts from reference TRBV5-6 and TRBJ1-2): DAGVTQSPTHLIKTRGQQVTLRCSPKSGHDTVSWYQQALGQGPQFIFQYYEEEERQRGNFPDRFSGHQFPNYSSELNVNALLLGDSALYLCASSFNPRDGYGYTFGSGTRLTVV.

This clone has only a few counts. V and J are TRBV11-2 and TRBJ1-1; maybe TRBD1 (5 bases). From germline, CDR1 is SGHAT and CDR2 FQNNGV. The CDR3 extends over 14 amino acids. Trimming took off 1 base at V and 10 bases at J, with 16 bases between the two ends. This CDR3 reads CASSLAVTGRGAFF. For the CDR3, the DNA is TGTGCCAGCAGCTTAGCTGTCACGGGACGGGGAGCTTTCTTT.

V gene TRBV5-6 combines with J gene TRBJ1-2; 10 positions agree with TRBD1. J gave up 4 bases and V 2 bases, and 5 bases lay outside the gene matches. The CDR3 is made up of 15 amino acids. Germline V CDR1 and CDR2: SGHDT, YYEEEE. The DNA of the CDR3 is TGTGCCAGCAGCTTTGGGGACAGGGGAAGCTATGGCTACACCTTC. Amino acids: CASSFGDRGSYGYTF.

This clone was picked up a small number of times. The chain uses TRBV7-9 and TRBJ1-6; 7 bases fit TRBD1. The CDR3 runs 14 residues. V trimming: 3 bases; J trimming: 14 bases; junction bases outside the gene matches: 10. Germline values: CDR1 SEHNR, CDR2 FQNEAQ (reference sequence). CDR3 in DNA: TGTGCCAGCAGCTTCGACGGACAGGTTCTTTCCCTCCACTTT. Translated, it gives CASSFDGQVLSLHF.

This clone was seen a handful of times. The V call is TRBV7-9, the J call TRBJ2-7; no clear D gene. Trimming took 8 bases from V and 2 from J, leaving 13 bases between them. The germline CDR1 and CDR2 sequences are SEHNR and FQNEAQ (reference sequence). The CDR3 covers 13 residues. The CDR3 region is CASGKRATYEQYF. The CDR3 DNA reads TGTGCCAGCGGCAAACGGGCTACCTACGAGCAGTACTTC.

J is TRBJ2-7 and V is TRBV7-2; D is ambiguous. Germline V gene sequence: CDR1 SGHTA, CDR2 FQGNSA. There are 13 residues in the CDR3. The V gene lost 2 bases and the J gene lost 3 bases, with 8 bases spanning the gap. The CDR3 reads CASSLSAGYEQYF. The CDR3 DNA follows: TGTGCCAGCAGCTTAAGTGCAGGCTACGAGCAGTACTTC. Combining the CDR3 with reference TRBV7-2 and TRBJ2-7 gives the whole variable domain GAGVSQSPSNKVTEKGKDVELRCDPISGHTALYWYRQSLGQGLEFLIYFQGNSAPDKSGLPSDRFSAERTGGSVSTLTIQRTQQEDSAVYLCASSLSAGYEQYFGPGTRLTVT.

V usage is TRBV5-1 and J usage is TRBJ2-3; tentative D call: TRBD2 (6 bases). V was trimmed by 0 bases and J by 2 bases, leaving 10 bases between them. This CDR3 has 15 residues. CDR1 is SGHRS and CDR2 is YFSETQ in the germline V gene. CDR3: CASSLAGRPTDTQYF. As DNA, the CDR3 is TGCGCCAGCAGCTTGGCCGGGAGACCCACAGATACGCAGTATTTT.

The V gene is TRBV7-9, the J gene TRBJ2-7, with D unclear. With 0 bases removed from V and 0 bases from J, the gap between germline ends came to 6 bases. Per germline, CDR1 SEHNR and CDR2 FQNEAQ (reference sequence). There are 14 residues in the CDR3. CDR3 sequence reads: CASSLAVASYEQYF. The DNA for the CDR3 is TGTGCCAGCAGCTTAGCCGTGGCCTCCTACGAGCAGTACTTC. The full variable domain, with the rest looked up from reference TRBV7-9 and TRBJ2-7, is DTGVSQNPRHKITKRGQNVTFRCDPISEHNRLYWYRQTLGQGPEFLTYFQNEAQLEKSRLLSDRFSAERPKGSFSTLEIQRTEQGDSAMYLCASSLAVASYEQYFGPGTRLTVT.

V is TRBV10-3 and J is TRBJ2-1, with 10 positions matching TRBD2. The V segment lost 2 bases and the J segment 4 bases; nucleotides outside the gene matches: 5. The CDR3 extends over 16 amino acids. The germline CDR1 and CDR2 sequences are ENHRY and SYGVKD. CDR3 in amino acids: CAISEQGLAIYNEQFF. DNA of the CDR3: TGTGCCATCAGTGAGCAGGGACTAGCGATATACAATGAGCAGTTCTTC.

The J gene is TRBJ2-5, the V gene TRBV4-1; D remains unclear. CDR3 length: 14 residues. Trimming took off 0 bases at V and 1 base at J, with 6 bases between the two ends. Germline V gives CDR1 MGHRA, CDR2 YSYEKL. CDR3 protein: CASSQDLAQETQYF. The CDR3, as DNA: TGCGCCAGCAGCCAAGATTTAGCCCAAGAGACCCAGTACTTC.

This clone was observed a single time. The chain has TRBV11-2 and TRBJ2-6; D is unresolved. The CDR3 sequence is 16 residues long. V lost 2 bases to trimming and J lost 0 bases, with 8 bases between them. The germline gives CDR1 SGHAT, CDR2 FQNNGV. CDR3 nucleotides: TGTGCCAGCAGCTTATTAGGTGGCTCTGGGGCCAACGTCCTGACTTTC. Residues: CASSLLGGSGANVLTF.

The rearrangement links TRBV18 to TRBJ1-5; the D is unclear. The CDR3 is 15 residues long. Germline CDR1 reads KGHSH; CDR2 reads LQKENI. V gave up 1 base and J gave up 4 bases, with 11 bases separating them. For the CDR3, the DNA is TGTGCCAGCTCACCACTCGCGGGGAGGAATCAGCCCCAGCATTTT. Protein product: CASSPLAGRNQPQHF.

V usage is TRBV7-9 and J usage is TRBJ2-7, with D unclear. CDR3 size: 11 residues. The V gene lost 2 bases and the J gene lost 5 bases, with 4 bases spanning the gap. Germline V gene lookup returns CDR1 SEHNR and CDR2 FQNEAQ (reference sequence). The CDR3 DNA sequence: TGTGCCAGCAGCTTAAGTGACGAGCAGTACTTC. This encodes CASSLSDEQYF.

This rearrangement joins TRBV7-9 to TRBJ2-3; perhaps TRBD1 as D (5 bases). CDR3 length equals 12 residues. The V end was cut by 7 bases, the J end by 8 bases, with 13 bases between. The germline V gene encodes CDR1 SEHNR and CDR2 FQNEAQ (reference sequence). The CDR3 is CASTQGYGTQYF. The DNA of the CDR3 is TGTGCCAGCACCCAGGGCTATGGTACGCAGTATTTT.